These 4 T cell receptor beta chains came from one sample sequenced in a study of cytomegalovirus exposure and HLA in healthy donors. In the PCR, 60 Vbeta and 13 Jbeta primers were used. Data came from immunoSEQ multiplex PCR; TCRdb stores just in-frame clones and leaves some out. The sample carries more than 95,000 clones, approximately 83% recorded once. Sequencing was done on a sample of PBMCs. The origin of the receptors is a man aged 18 to 30 in good health and CMV-seronegative.

This sequence joins TRBV6-5 and TRBJ1-3; no reliable D call. The germline V gene encodes CDR1 MNHEY and CDR2 SVGAGI. The CDR3 loop spans 16 amino acids. V lost 3 bases to trimming and J lost 0 bases, with 12 bases between them. DNA for the CDR3: TGTGCCAGCAGTTATGGTAGCGAGAGCTCTGGAAACACCATATATTTT. The encoded protein is CASSYGSESSGNTIYF.

The chain combines TRBV4-1 with TRBJ2-2; TRBD2 aligns across 8 bases. Germline assignment: CDR1 MGHRA and CDR2 YSYEKL. The CDR3 consists of 16 residues. The V segment lost 3 bases and the J segment 2 bases; nucleotides outside the gene matches: 5. In nucleotides, the CDR3 is TGCGCCAGCAGCCAGCTTAGCGGGACTAACACCGGGGAGCTGTTTTTT. This gives the protein CASSQLSGTNTGELFF.

This clone showed up just once. The rearrangement links TRBV6-5 to TRBJ2-1, with D uncertain. CDR1 is MNHEY, CDR2 SVGAGI, per germline. This CDR3 is 15 amino acids long. The V end was cut by 5 bases, the J end by 5 bases, with 16 bases between. The CDR3 region has the DNA TGTGCCAGCAGTCCGGCTTCAACAGCTAACAATGAGCAGTTCTTC. Translation gives CASSPASTANNEQFF.

This clone has a handful of counts. The chain joins TRBV19 to TRBJ2-2, with TRBD1 identical over 7 bases. After removal of 6 bases from V and 2 bases from J, the junction contained 9 bases not matched to a gene. Per germline, CDR1 LNHDA and CDR2 SQIVND (reference sequence). CDR3 size: 16 residues. DNA of the CDR3: TGTGCCAGTAGGACTCCGGGACAGACTAACACCGGGGAGCTGTTTTTT. Amino acid sequence: CASRTPGQTNTGELFF.